A selection of T cell receptor beta chains follows, all from one sample in a study of T cells in localized non-small cell lung cancer. Measured with immunoSEQ multiplex PCR; TCRdb has only the in-frame clones, and not every one. This sample has about 59,000 clones; 85% to 90% occur once, and the top ten carry roughly 1.8%. Here the sequenced sample was peripheral blood, taken before any cancer treatment. These receptors came from a woman aged 35-70 years with stage I lung adenocarcinoma. Each CDR3 is given with its conserved first and last residue. Fields, in order: D gene, J gene, clone size, V gene, CDR3 protein, CDR3 DNA. D genes are given only for firm matches. Part of the rows lack a size; the others show once, few, many or a class for expanded clones.

>TRBD2|TRBJ2-3|NA|TRBV9
CASSVEGLAELDGDTQYF
TGTGCCAGCAGCGTAGAGGGTCTAGCGGAACTCGACGGAGATACGCAGTATTTT
>TRBD1|TRBJ1-1|NA|TRBV2
CARGGTGVAETEAFF
TGTGCCAGGGGGGGGACAGGGGTAGCTGAGACTGAAGCTTTCTTT
>NA|TRBJ1-1|once|TRBV4-2
CASSRMGSPMNTEAFF
TGTGCCAGCAGCCGGATGGGCAGCCCCATGAACACTGAAGCTTTCTTT
>TRBD1|TRBJ2-7|NA|TRBV4-2
CASSQGEGTGRASTYEQYF
TGTGCCAGCAGCCAAGGGGAAGGGACAGGGAGGGCTAGCACCTACGAGCAGTACTTC
>NA|TRBJ1-1|NA|TRBV19
CASITAANTEAFF
TGTGCCAGTATCACGGCGGCGAACACTGAAGCTTTCTTT
>TRBD1|TRBJ1-1|once|TRBV5-1
CASSSTGAYTEAFF
TGCGCCAGCAGCTCAACAGGGGCCTACACTGAAGCTTTCTTT
>NA|TRBJ1-1|NA|TRBV7-9
CASSFMVGAEAFF
TGTGCCAGCAGCTTTATGGTGGGGGCTGAAGCTTTCTTT
>NA|TRBJ2-7|few|TRBV9
CASSVRQVSSEQYF
TGTGCCAGCAGCGTAAGGCAGGTTAGTTCCGAGCAGTACTTC
>TRBD2|TRBJ2-7|NA|TRBV27
CASSSRGRLYEQYF
TGTGCCAGCAGTTCCCGCGGGAGGCTATACGAGCAGTACTTC
>TRBD1|TRBJ1-2|NA|TRBV18
CASSPATTGFGYTF
TGTGCCAGCTCACCCGCTACGACAGGGTTTGGCTACACCTTC
>NA|TRBJ1-1|NA|TRBV11-2
CASSLGDRNTEAFF
TGTGCCAGCAGCTTAGGAGACAGGAACACTGAAGCTTTCTTT
>TRBD1|TRBJ2-7|once|TRBV19
CASSWGTDYEQYF
TGTGCCAGTAGCTGGGGGACAGACTACGAGCAGTACTTC
>TRBD1|TRBJ2-2|NA|TRBV5-6
CASSLFRTGDTGELFF
TGTGCCAGCAGCTTGTTTCGGACAGGGGACACCGGGGAGCTGTTTTTT
>NA|TRBJ1-5|NA|TRBV7-2
CASRRSLGQPQHF
TGTGCCAGCCGACGGTCCCTCGGGCAGCCCCAGCATTTT
>NA|TRBJ1-2|NA|TRBV30
CAWSVSRMLGYGYTF
TGTGCCTGGAGTGTATCCAGGATGTTAGGCTATGGCTACACCTTC
>NA|TRBJ1-1|NA|TRBV19
CASSTRSFANTEAFF
TGTGCCAGTAGTACCCGCTCATTTGCAAACACTGAAGCTTTCTTT
>TRBD2|TRBJ2-1|NA|TRBV6-5
CASRRSGGVTNEQFF
TGTGCCAGCAGGCGAAGCGGGGGGGTAACCAATGAGCAGTTCTTC
>NA|TRBJ2-1|NA|TRBV19
CASSWSAVSYNEQFF
TGTGCCAGTAGTTGGTCAGCCGTCTCCTACAATGAGCAGTTCTTC
>NA|TRBJ1-3|NA|TRBV7-2
CASSLDPIYTIYF
TGTGCCAGCAGCTTAGATCCTATTTACACCATATATTTT
>NA|TRBJ2-2|NA|TRBV25-1
CASSGSSNTGELFF
TGTGCCAGCAGTGGCTCCTCGAACACCGGGGAGCTGTTTTTT
>NA|TRBJ1-6|NA|TRBV11-2
CASSPGSLSSRNSPLHF
TGTGCCAGCAGCCCGGGCAGTCTAAGTTCCCGGAATTCACCCCTCCACTTT
>NA|TRBJ2-1|NA|TRBV5-6
CASRRLQGTEQFF
TGTGCCAGCAGACGCCTCCAAGGAACTGAGCAGTTCTTC
>NA|TRBJ1-5|NA|TRBV18
CASSLEGLQPQHF
TGTGCCAGCTCACTCGAAGGCTTGCAGCCCCAGCATTTT
>NA|TRBJ1-2|NA|TRBV7-9
CASSAGTGNYGYTF
TGTGCCAGCAGCGCGGGCACAGGGAACTATGGCTACACCTTC
>NA|TRBJ1-3|NA|TRBV19
CASTPLQTGRNTIYF
TGTGCCAGTACCCCACTTCAGACAGGTCGGAACACCATATATTTT
>NA|TRBJ2-2|NA|TRBV4-3
CASSQAITNGELFF
TGCGCCAGCAGCCAGGCTATAACGAACGGGGAGCTGTTTTTT
>NA|TRBJ1-1|NA|TRBV10-1
CASSESGLGDKSAFF
TGCGCCAGCAGTGAGTCAGGGTTGGGGGACAAGTCAGCTTTCTTT
>NA|TRBJ2-2|NA|TRBV10-3
CAMSGSPGELFF
TGTGCCATGTCTGGGTCCCCCGGGGAGCTGTTTTTT
>NA|TRBJ1-4|NA|TRBV7-9
CASSLYFQRTNEKLFF
TGTGCCAGCAGCTTATACTTCCAGAGGACTAATGAAAAACTGTTTTTT
>TRBD2|TRBJ2-5|NA|TRBV10-3
CASGGTSLPETQYF
TGTGCGTCAGGTGGGACTAGCTTGCCAGAGACCCAGTACTTC
>NA|TRBJ2-5|NA|TRBV30
CAWSVFAEETQYF
TGTGCCTGGAGCGTTTTCGCAGAAGAGACCCAGTACTTC
>TRBD1|TRBJ1-1|NA|TRBV6-1
CASSPRTGTATEAFF
TGTGCCAGCAGTCCTCGGACAGGGACCGCCACTGAAGCTTTCTTT